This T cell receptor beta chain was documented in a study of blood T cell repertoires in COVID-19. CDR3 size: 12 residues. V shed 6 bases and J shed 8 bases, with 12 bases lying between them. Per the original data handling: Amplification of reference gene primers was used by the study to estimate nucleated cell counts. Sequencing was performed with immunoSEQ multiplex PCR; in TCRdb, only in-frame clones are kept and a portion is missing. The V and J calls and clone size are taken from that table; D and trimming were inferred from the DNA. The table lists some 310,000 clones, about nine tenths of them singletons. This clone was detected only a few times.

This chain joins TRBV12-3 or TRBV12-4 and TRBJ2-3, with D tentatively TRBD2 (6 bases). The source of this sequence is a woman in her thirties who had recovered from COVID-19. Sequenced material: PBMCs or T cells enriched from blood (not recorded which). CDR3: CASRTTEGTQYF. In DNA form, the CDR3 reads TGTGCCAGCAGAACAACGGAGGGTACGCAGTATTTT.